A single sample is the source of the 21 T cell receptor beta chains below, sequenced in a study of cytomegalovirus exposure and HLA in healthy donors (dated by TCRdb to the late 2010s). Library preparation was by the immunoSEQ multiplex PCR assay. A mixture of 60 forward primers for TCR Vbeta segments and 13 reverse primers for TCR Jbeta segments was used in the multiplex PCR. TCRdb holds this immuneACCESS table with in-frame rearrangements only. Some clones are missing; in checked studies, unresolved V genes explain under half, and the rest has no known cause. Here the sample has more than 80,000 clones; around four fifths occur a single time. Of the sample, about 4% falls within the top ten clones. The sequencing sample was made of PBMCs. The receptors were gathered from a woman aged 40 to 50 in good health and CMV-seropositive.

The chain joins TRBV7-2 to TRBJ2-7; 11 bases agree with TRBD1. The CDR3 sequence is 13 residues long. The germline V gene has CDR1 SGHTA and CDR2 FQGNSA. V shed 6 bases and J 6 bases; nucleotides not matched to a gene: 4. In DNA, the CDR3 is TGTGCCAGCAGGAGGACAGGGGGCAGCGAGCAGTACTTC. Protein product: CASRRTGGSEQYF.

The gene calls are TRBV10-2 and TRBJ2-3, with 11 bases fitting TRBD2. CDR1 and CDR2 (germline): WSHSY, SAAADI. The V and J ends lost 6 bases and 2 bases, in that order; junction bases with no gene match: 10. This CDR3 has 17 residues. CDR3: CASRDLAGGLFTDTQYF. CDR3 DNA sequence: TGCGCCAGCAGGGACCTAGCGGGAGGTTTGTTCACAGATACGCAGTATTTT.

V and J are TRBV7-2 and TRBJ2-2; the match to TRBD2 covers 9 bases. Germline assignment: CDR1 SGHTA and CDR2 FQGNSA. V gave up 1 base and J gave up 4 bases; unmatched junction bases: 13. The CDR3 spans 19 residues. This chain's CDR3 is CASSLGLEAGGPSTGELFF. For the CDR3, the DNA is TGTGCCAGCAGCTTAGGGCTAGAGGCGGGAGGGCCCAGCACCGGGGAGCTGTTTTTT.

This clone occurred a few times. The CDR3: CASSLSPLPGAYEQYF. CDR3 DNA sequence: TGTGCCAGTAGCCTATCACCCCTTCCAGGCGCCTACGAGCAGTACTTC. This chain links TRBV19 with TRBJ2-7, with D uncertain. This CDR3 is built from 16 residues. The V end was cut by 6 bases, the J end by 2 bases, with 20 bases between. Germline V gene data show CDR1 as LNHDA and CDR2 as SQIVND (reference sequence).

This chain connects TRBV18 to TRBJ1-1; no clear D gene. V gave up 8 bases and J gave up 5 bases, with 15 bases separating them. Per germline, CDR1 KGHSH and CDR2 LQKENI. CDR3 length equals 13 residues. The CDR3 nucleotides read TGTGCCAGCCGAATCATGCAGGAAACTGAAGCTTTCTTT. Protein: CASRIMQETEAFF.

The rearrangement uses TRBV9 and TRBJ2-5, with D possibly TRBD1 on 5 matching bases. Germline CDR1 is SGDLS and CDR2 is YYNGEE. CDR3 length equals 15 residues. Trimming removed 0 bases from V and 5 bases from J, with 14 bases in between. CDR3 protein: CASSVGYGARETQYF. In DNA form, the CDR3 reads TGTGCCAGCAGCGTAGGCTATGGGGCCAGGGAGACCCAGTACTTC.

The rearrangement uses TRBV6-6 and TRBJ2-7; 10 bases align to TRBD1. J was trimmed by 1 base and V by 2 bases; bases with no gene match: 5. CDR3 length: 16 residues. The germline CDR1 and CDR2 sequences are MNHNY and SVGAGI (reference sequence). The CDR3 DNA reads as TGTGCCAGCAGTTACCGCAGGACAGGGGGTTCCTACGAGCAGTACTTC. It yields the protein CASSYRRTGGSYEQYF.

This sequence joins TRBV6-1 and TRBJ2-5; D may be TRBD2 (6 bases). V lost 2 bases, J lost 5 bases, and 18 bases lay in between. The CDR3 consists of 16 residues. The germline CDR1 and CDR2 sequences are MNHNS and SASEGT. CDR3 loop: CASSENWDLPWETQYF. For the CDR3, the DNA is TGTGCCAGCAGTGAAAATTGGGACTTGCCGTGGGAGACCCAGTACTTC.

This chain connects TRBV5-1 to TRBJ2-7; D is unclear. The CDR3 length is 14 residues. Trimming took off 0 bases at V and 6 bases at J, with 13 bases between the two ends. CDR1 is SGHRS and CDR2 is YFSETQ in the germline V gene. The chain's CDR3 is CASSLAGDYREQYF. The CDR3 region has the DNA TGCGCCAGCAGCTTGGCCGGAGATTACCGCGAGCAGTACTTC.

This sequence joins TRBV25-1 and TRBJ2-2, with TRBD2 matching over 11 bases. Looked up from germline, CDR1 is MGHDK and CDR2 is SYGVNS. V lost 7 bases to trimming and J lost 6 bases; unmatched junction nucleotides: 13. The CDR3 is 17 residues long. CDR3 sequence reads: CASTRGLAGGRSGELFF. In nucleotides, the CDR3 is TGTGCCAGCACCCGAGGCCTAGCGGGAGGAAGATCCGGGGAGCTGTTTTTT.

This sequence joins TRBV14 and TRBJ2-7; D uncertain. The V and J ends lost 3 bases and 5 bases respectively, with 14 bases between them. Germline assignment: CDR1 SGHDN and CDR2 FVKESK. This CDR3 is built from 14 residues. For the CDR3, the DNA is TGTGCCAGCAGCCAGTATGGGTTGCAGGACGAGCAGTACTTC. Encoded protein: CASSQYGLQDEQYF.

This clone has only a few counts. V gene TRBV5-1 combines with J gene TRBJ2-3; 8 bases are shared with TRBD1. Germline V lookup: CDR1 SGHRS, CDR2 YFSETQ. Germline trimming cut 5 bases from V and 4 bases from J; bases unmatched to any gene: 9. The CDR3 is 15 residues long. The CDR3 spells CASRSRGRSSDTQYF. The CDR3 nucleotides are TGCGCCAGCAGGTCCAGGGGGCGCTCATCAGATACGCAGTATTTT.

This clone was counted only a few times. This chain uses TRBV7-2 with TRBJ2-7; 7 bases are a match to TRBD1. The CDR3 consists of 15 residues. The trim removed 5 bases at V and 2 bases at J, leaving 9 bases unmatched. CDR1 and CDR2 from the germline V gene are SGHTA and FQGNSA. The CDR3 nucleotides are TGTGCCAGCAGCGAGAACAGGGGTAGGCCCTACGAGCAGTACTTC. This encodes CASSENRGRPYEQYF.

The genes are TRBV6-7 and TRBJ2-3; the D gene is possibly TRBD2 (6 bases). TRBV6-7 is annotated as an ORF whose role is uncertain. CDR3 size: 14 residues. Deletions cut 4 bases from V and 2 bases from J, with 10 bases between. The CDR3 DNA sequence: TGTGCCAGCAGTTGTAGCGGAGACACAGATACGCAGTATTTT. Encoded protein: CASSCSGDTDTQYF.

V and J are TRBV28 and TRBJ1-1; weak D call: TRBD1 (6 bases). V was clipped by 8 bases and J by 0 bases, with 10 bases between them. This CDR3 spans 13 amino acids. CDR1 and CDR2 (germline): MDHEN, SYDVKM. CDR3 sequence: CASVGHMNTEAFF. CDR3 coding DNA: TGTGCCAGCGTGGGACACATGAACACTGAAGCTTTCTTT.

This clone was detected only once. The chain has TRBV27 and TRBJ2-7; 14 positions agree with TRBD2. Germline CDR1 and CDR2: MNHEY and SMNVEV (reference sequence). V lost 3 bases to trimming and J lost 6 bases; unmatched junction nucleotides: 4. This CDR3 is 15 amino acids long. Here the CDR3 DNA reads TGTGCCAGCAGTTTTGGGACTAGCGGGAGTGGCGAGCAGTACTTC. It codes for CASSFGTSGSGEQYF.

The gene calls are TRBV9 and TRBJ2-7, with 11 bases fitting TRBD1. CDR3 size: 15 residues. With 3 bases clipped from V and 5 bases from J, the junction kept 7 bases outside the gene matches. Per the germline V gene, CDR1 is SGDLS and CDR2 is YYNGEE. The CDR3 sequence: CASSAGTGGPNEQYF. CDR3 nucleotide sequence: TGTGCCAGCAGCGCCGGGACAGGGGGACCCAACGAGCAGTACTTC.

The genes are TRBV30 and TRBJ2-3; 12 bases line up with TRBD2. From germline, CDR1 is GTSNPN and CDR2 SVGIG (reference sequence). This CDR3 spans 17 amino acids. The V segment lost 4 bases and the J segment 4 bases; nucleotides outside the gene matches: 12. Here the CDR3 DNA reads TGTGCCTGGACCCCTAACCGACTAGCGGGAGTTTCAGATACGCAGTATTTT. Translating gives CAWTPNRLAGVSDTQYF.

This clone was found a few times. The chain carries TRBV11-2 and TRBJ2-6; 9 positions match TRBD1. The CDR3 extends over 18 amino acids. CDR1 is SGHAT and CDR2 is FQNNGV in the germline V gene. V was pared by 4 bases and J by 0 bases, with 7 bases of the junction left unmatched. The CDR3 sequence is CASSYGTGTFSGANVLTF. CDR3 in DNA: TGTGCCAGCAGCTATGGGACAGGGACTTTCTCTGGGGCCAACGTCCTGACTTTC.

V is TRBV9 and J is TRBJ2-1; 8 nucleotides line up with TRBD2. Per germline, CDR1 SGDLS and CDR2 YYNGEE. This CDR3 region has 16 residues. The ends lost 4 bases at V and 12 bases at J; junction bases unmatched: 18. The CDR3 nucleotides read TGTGCCAGCAGCTCCCGTATTTCGGCGGGAGGCACGGGGCAGTTCTTC. Protein sequence: CASSSRISAGGTGQFF.

The chain employs TRBV19 and TRBJ2-5; TRBD2 matches 10 bases. Germline lookup yields CDR1 LNHDA and CDR2 SQIVND (reference sequence). The CDR3 runs 15 residues. V was clipped by 1 base and J by 5 bases; unmatched bases: 4. CDR3 protein: CASSIVASGSETQYF. CDR3 coding DNA: TGTGCCAGTAGTATAGTGGCTAGCGGGAGCGAGACCCAGTACTTC. Full variable domain (outside the CDR3, taken from reference TRBV19 and TRBJ2-5): DGGITQSPKYLFRKEGQNVTLSCEQNLNHDAMYWYRQDPGQGLRLIYYSQIVNDFQKGDIAEGYSVSREKKESFPLTVTSAQKNPTAFYLCASSIVASGSETQYFGPGTRLLVL.